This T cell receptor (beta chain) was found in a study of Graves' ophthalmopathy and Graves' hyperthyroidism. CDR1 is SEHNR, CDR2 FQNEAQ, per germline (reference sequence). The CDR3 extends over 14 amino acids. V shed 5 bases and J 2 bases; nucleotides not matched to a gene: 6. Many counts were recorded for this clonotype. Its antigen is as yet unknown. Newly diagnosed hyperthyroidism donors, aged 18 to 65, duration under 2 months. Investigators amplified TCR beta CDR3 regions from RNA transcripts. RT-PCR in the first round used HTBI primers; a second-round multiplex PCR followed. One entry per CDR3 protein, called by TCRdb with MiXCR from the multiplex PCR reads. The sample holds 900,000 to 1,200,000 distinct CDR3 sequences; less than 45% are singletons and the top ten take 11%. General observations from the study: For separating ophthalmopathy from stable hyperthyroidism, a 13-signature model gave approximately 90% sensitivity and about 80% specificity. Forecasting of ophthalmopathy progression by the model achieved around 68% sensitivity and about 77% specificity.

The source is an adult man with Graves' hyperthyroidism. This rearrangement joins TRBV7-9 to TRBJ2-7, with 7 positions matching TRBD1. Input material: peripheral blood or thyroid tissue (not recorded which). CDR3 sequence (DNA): TGTGCCAGCAGCCCGGACAGGTCGCCCTACGAGCAGTACTTC. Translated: CASSPDRSPYEQYF.